The source of this TCR beta chain is a study of T cell repertoires in cytomegalovirus infection. On the study more broadly: Recently identified HLA-C-restricted CMV epitopes were used, and well-studied HLA-B-restricted CMV epitopes were used as well. Public TCR beta signature analysis indicated the presence of both CMV infection and matching HLA type.

Findings and limits, study-wide: There were HLA-C-restricted CMV-specific TCR beta clonotypes dominating the ex vivo response.

Remarks on this clonotype: Its antigen is undetermined.

The germline gives CDR1 SQVTM, CDR2 ANQGSEA. The CDR3 totals 13 residues. After removal of 6 bases from V and 0 bases from J, the junction contained 3 bases not matched to a gene. Using its own MiXCR run on the reads, TCRdb lists one record per CDR3 protein. The sample contains about 340,000 distinct CDR3 sequences, 25% to 35% of which appear only once. This receptor was identified in a human donor in good health (CMV status not recorded). Some clones in this sample may be carry-over from other donors' samples. Sequences were derived from cultured PBMCs, sampled from culture after CMV antigen stimulation. This chain connects TRBV29-1 to TRBJ1-1, with 8 bases fitting TRBD1. The CDR3 DNA sequence: TGCAGCGTGCGACAGGGGCTGAACACTGAAGCTTTCTTT. Translating it yields CSVRQGLNTEAFF.